Presented here are 25 T cell receptor beta chains from one specimen sequenced in a study of blood T cell repertoires in COVID-19. Libraries were prepared by immunoSEQ multiplex PCR; TCRdb keeps only in-frame clonotypes and omits some of them. The repertoire holds about 170,000 clones, with about 86% as singletons. Sequencing was performed on peripheral blood. These receptors all stem from a man aged 50-60 years with active or convalescent COVID-19.

The chain employs TRBV6-5 and TRBJ1-1; 7 bases align to TRBD1. CDR1 and CDR2 (germline): MNHEY, SVGAGI. The CDR3 sequence is 14 residues long. Trimming took 5 bases from V and 8 from J; bases not matched to a gene: 11. The CDR3 here is CASSPREGAMEAFF. CDR3 bases: TGTGCCAGCAGTCCCCGGGAGGGGGCGATGGAAGCTTTCTTT.

This clone is judged medium-sized. The V and J genes are TRBV12-3 or TRBV12-4 and TRBJ2-7; D is unclear. The CDR3 is 12 amino acids. Trimming stripped 5 bases from V and 3 bases from J, with 8 bases between. CDR3 bases: TGTGCCAGCAGTACAGCACTCTACGAGCAGTACTTC. This translates into CASSTALYEQYF.

The chain recombines TRBV28 with TRBJ1-1; no firm D call. In germline, CDR1 is MDHEN, CDR2 SYDVKM. The germline V and J ends were trimmed by 6 bases and 3 bases, with 14 bases remaining between them. This CDR3 contains 14 residues. The CDR3 protein is CASRLPGGHTEAFF. CDR3 DNA: TGTGCCAGCAGACTCCCAGGAGGGCACACTGAAGCTTTCTTT.

The rearrangement joins TRBV21-1 to TRBJ1-3; the D segment call TRBD1 is taken from the table without a DNA check. TRBV21-1 is designated a pseudogene. The CDR3 extends over 13 amino acids. CDR3 protein: CASSEDRGNTIYF. The CDR3 coding sequence is TGTGCCAGCAGCGAGGACAGGGGGAACACCATATATTTT.

This clone has a single count. The V gene is TRBV14, the J gene TRBJ1-1; D possibly corresponds to TRBD1 (6 bases). This CDR3 is 17 amino acids long. V was clipped by 3 bases and J by 1 base, with 18 bases between them. Germline CDR1 and CDR2: SGHDN and FVKESK. DNA of the CDR3: TGTGCCAGCAGCCATATAGGCAGGGGCAGGGAGAACACTGAAGCTTTCTTT. Its protein product is CASSHIGRGRENTEAFF.

This clone has just a few counts. V gene TRBV2 combines with J gene TRBJ2-5, with 7 nucleotides matching TRBD2. V trimming: 9 bases; J trimming: 5 bases; junction bases outside the gene matches: 6. The CDR3 runs to 12 residues. The germline CDR1 and CDR2 sequences are SNHLY and FYNNEI. The CDR3 loop reads CASRRGGETQYF. DNA of the CDR3: TGTGCCAGTCGACGGGGAGGGGAGACCCAGTACTTC.

This rearrangement joins TRBV5-1 to TRBJ2-5; 10 bases line up with TRBD1. V lost 4 bases, J lost 5 bases, and 8 bases stayed unmatched. Germline V lookup: CDR1 SGHRS, CDR2 YFSETQ. The CDR3 runs to 15 residues. CDR3 protein: CASSPRQGAGETQYF. In nucleotides, the CDR3 is TGCGCCAGCAGCCCGAGACAGGGGGCTGGTGAGACCCAGTACTTC.

This clone was seen a handful of times. J is TRBJ2-1 and V is TRBV24-1, with unresolved D. Trimming cost V 1 base and J 7 bases, with 7 bases left between them. From germline, CDR1 is KGHDR and CDR2 SFDVKD. The CDR3 extends over 13 amino acids. The CDR3 is CATSDLPGNEQFF. CDR3 DNA sequence: TGTGCCACCAGTGATTTACCAGGTAATGAGCAGTTCTTC.

The V call is TRBV11-2, the J call TRBJ2-7, with 7 bases fitting TRBD1. The CDR3 has 17 amino acids. J was trimmed by 4 bases and V by 1 base; bases with no gene match: 13. From germline, CDR1 is SGHAT and CDR2 FQNNGV. In DNA form, the CDR3 reads TGTGCCAGCAGCTTAGGGGCCTCCGGGACAGACCAGTACGAGCAGTACTTC. Protein product: CASSLGASGTDQYEQYF.

The chain joins TRBV18 to TRBJ2-7; TRBD1 matches at 9 bases. The CDR3 is 15 residues long. Germline trimming cut 3 bases from V and 3 bases from J; bases unmatched to any gene: 6. Germline lookup yields CDR1 KGHSH and CDR2 LQKENI. In DNA, the CDR3 is TGTGCCAGCTCACCCCGGACAGGGGCGGTCTACGAGCAGTACTTC. It translates to CASSPRTGAVYEQYF. Together with reference TRBV18 and TRBJ2-7, the CDR3 gives the full variable domain: NAGVMQNPRHLVRRRGQEARLRCSPMKGHSHVYWYRQLPEEGLKFMVYLQKENIIDESGMPKERFSAEFPKEGPSILRIQQVVRGDSAAYFCASSPRTGAVYEQYFGPGTRLTVT.

This clone came up once. This chain uses TRBV10-3 with TRBJ1-5; 7 bases fit TRBD1. Germline values: CDR1 ENHRY, CDR2 SYGVKD. J lost 5 bases, V lost 11 bases, and 9 bases had no gene match. The CDR3 is 13 residues long. CDR3 region: CAARGTDDQPQHF. The CDR3 coding sequence is TGTGCCGCCAGAGGGACAGATGATCAGCCCCAGCATTTT.

CDR3 nucleotides: TGTGCCACCAGCAGACCACCTAGCGGGACCCAATACAATGAGCAGTTCTTC. It is translated as CATSRPPSGTQYNEQFF. This rearrangement joins TRBV15 to TRBJ2-1; 9 nucleotides match TRBD2. With 2 bases clipped from V and 4 bases from J, the junction kept 9 bases outside the gene matches. The length of the CDR3 is 17 residues. From germline, CDR1 is LNHNV and CDR2 YYDKDF (reference sequence). Based on the CDR3 plus reference TRBV15 and TRBJ2-1, the full variable domain is DAMVIQNPRYQVTQFGKPVTLSCSQTLNHNVMYWYQQKSSQAPKLLFHYYDKDFNNEADTPDNFQSRRPNTSFCFLDIRSPGLGDTAMYLCATSRPPSGTQYNEQFFGPGTRLTVL.

V and J are TRBV7-3 and TRBJ2-2, with D unresolved. V shed 5 bases and J shed 4 bases, with 8 bases lying between them. This CDR3 has 13 amino acids. Germline V lookup: CDR1 SGHTA, CDR2 FQGTGA. CDR3 protein: CASSPSVTGELFF. The CDR3 coding sequence is TGTGCCAGCAGCCCTTCAGTCACCGGGGAGCTGTTTTTT.

The CDR3 nucleotides are TGCGCCAGCAGCCCAGGACTAGCGGCCGCCTACGAGCAGTACTTC. It translates to CASSPGLAAAYEQYF. This chain joins TRBV5-1 and TRBJ2-7; 10 bases line up with TRBD2. The CDR3 is 15 residues long. Germline assignment: CDR1 SGHRS and CDR2 YFSETQ. Trimming removed 4 bases from V and 2 bases from J; junction bases left unmatched: 6.

The DNA for the CDR3 is TGTGCCAGCAGCCTTCACGGGACTAGGGGTAATGAGCAGTTCTTC. Translated, it gives CASSLHGTRGNEQFF. V usage is TRBV5-4 and J usage is TRBJ2-1, with 8 nucleotides matching TRBD2. Germline CDR1 SGHNT, CDR2 YYREEE (reference sequence). The CDR3 runs 15 residues. J gave up 7 bases and V 4 bases, and 10 bases lay outside the gene matches.

V is TRBV6-5 and J is TRBJ1-5; 9 nucleotides match TRBD1. The V and J ends lost 10 bases and 5 bases, in that order; junction bases with no gene match: 9. The CDR3 length is 14 residues. The germline gives CDR1 MNHEY, CDR2 SVGAGI. Here the CDR3 DNA reads TGTGCCACCTTGACAGGGGGACTGCATCAGCCCCAGCATTTT. It is translated as CATLTGGLHQPQHF.

Only one count was recorded for this clone. The chain carries TRBV5-1 and TRBJ1-5, with a possible D match to TRBD1 (6 bases). From germline, CDR1 is SGHRS and CDR2 YFSETQ. The CDR3 runs 14 residues. Trimming shortened V by 4 bases and J by 3 bases, and 11 bases separated the two germline ends. CDR3 region: CASSSGQNNQPQHF. The DNA for the CDR3 is TGCGCCAGCAGCAGCGGACAGAACAATCAGCCCCAGCATTTT.

The genes are TRBV6-5 and TRBJ2-7; 7 bases align to TRBD2. V shed 4 bases and J 3 bases; nucleotides not matched to a gene: 9. This CDR3 is 15 amino acids long. Germline CDR1 MNHEY, CDR2 SVGAGI. CDR3 in DNA: TGTGCCAGCAGTTGGTTTGCCGGGACTAACTACGAGCAGTACTTC. Translated, it gives CASSWFAGTNYEQYF.

The chain has TRBV19 and TRBJ2-7, with D perhaps TRBD2 (6 bases). This CDR3 has 14 residues. The germline V and J ends were trimmed by 7 bases and 0 bases, with 13 bases remaining between them. In germline, CDR1 is LNHDA, CDR2 SQIVND (reference sequence). CDR3 nucleotides: TGTGCCAGTACCGCGGGACGGGGCTCCTACGAGCAGTACTTC. This encodes CASTAGRGSYEQYF.

V gene TRBV2 combines with J gene TRBJ2-2; 7 bases are shared with TRBD1. Germline V gives CDR1 SNHLY, CDR2 FYNNEI. With 8 bases clipped from V and 2 bases from J, the junction kept 5 bases outside the gene matches. The CDR3 runs 14 residues. The DNA of the CDR3 is TGTGCCAGCCGTCAGGGGGTAAACACCGGGGAGCTGTTTTTT. Residues: CASRQGVNTGELFF.

For the CDR3, the DNA is TGTGCCAGCAGTTCCAGACTAGACGGCACCGGGGAGCTGTTTTTT. It specifies CASSSRLDGTGELFF. J is TRBJ2-2 and V is TRBV11-3, with a possible D match to TRBD2 (6 bases). Germline-derived CDR1 and CDR2 are SGHNT and YENEEA. V was shortened by 6 bases and J by 4 bases, with 15 bases between the two germline ends. CDR3 length: 15 residues. The whole variable domain, remainder taken from reference TRBV11-3 and TRBJ2-2, is EAGVVQSPRYKIIEKKQPVAFWCNPISGHNTLYWYLQNLGQGPELLIRYENEEAVDDSQLPKDRFSAERLKGVDSTLKIQPAELGDSAVYLCASSSRLDGTGELFFGEGSRLTVL.

The chain links TRBV7-8 to TRBJ2-5, with 10 positions matching TRBD1. From germline, CDR1 is SGHVS and CDR2 FQNEAQ. This CDR3 is 15 amino acids long. Trimming at V came to 6 bases and at J to 4 bases, leaving 8 bases not matched to a gene. CDR3 nucleotide sequence: TGTGCCAGCAGATTTCGACAGGGGGCCTCAGAGACCCAGTACTTC. Protein product: CASRFRQGASETQYF.

The J gene is TRBJ2-1, the V gene TRBV27, with D possibly being TRBD1 (6 bases). The CDR3 extends over 14 amino acids. From germline, CDR1 is MNHEY and CDR2 SMNVEV (reference sequence). V was clipped by 5 bases and J by 9 bases, with 17 bases between them. The CDR3 spells CASSPGVEGSEQFF. CDR3 nucleotide sequence: TGTGCCAGCAGTCCAGGGGTGGAAGGTAGTGAGCAGTTCTTC.

This chain links TRBV5-1 with TRBJ1-2; 9 bases map to TRBD1. V gave up 0 bases and J gave up 0 bases; unmatched junction bases: 3. Germline V CDR1 and CDR2: SGHRS, YFSETQ. The CDR3 sequence is 16 residues long. In nucleotides, the CDR3 is TGCGCCAGCAGCTTGGGGGGACAGGGAGCTAACTATGGCTACACCTTC. It encodes CASSLGGQGANYGYTF.

The sample holds one count of this clone. The chain has TRBV27 and TRBJ1-1; D perhaps matches TRBD1 (5 bases). Germline CDR1 and CDR2: MNHEY and SMNVEV (reference sequence). The CDR3 has 14 residues. V lost 3 bases and J 1 base, leaving 9 bases between the germline ends. The CDR3 spells CASSFGGANTEAFF. CDR3 DNA sequence: TGTGCCAGCAGTTTCGGTGGGGCGAACACTGAAGCTTTCTTT.